A single sample is the source of the 22 T cell receptor beta chains below, sequenced in a study of graft-versus-host responses after intestinal transplantation. The antigens these receptors bind are not known. The repertoire was sequenced with immunoSEQ multiplex PCR; TCRdb's copy has only in-frame clones and lacks some. In the table there are more than 95,000 clones, 92% of which are singletons. The input for sequencing was unstimulated CD4+ T cells sorted from spleen or lymph node cells, taken before intestinal transplant. Every receptor here comes from a human donor who received an intestinal transplant.

CDR3 sequence (DNA): TGTGCCATCAGTGAGTGGGACAGGGGAGGCAATCAGCCCCAGCATTTT. It is translated as CAISEWDRGGNQPQHF. The rearrangement links TRBV10-3 to TRBJ1-5; 10 nucleotides match TRBD1. Germline values: CDR1 ENHRY, CDR2 SYGVKD. The V gene end was trimmed by 1 base and the J gene end by 2 bases; junction bases not matched to a gene: 2. CDR3 length: 16 residues.

The chain joins TRBV9 to TRBJ2-7; 7 nucleotides agree with TRBD2. With 3 bases clipped from V and 2 bases from J, the junction kept 2 bases outside the gene matches. Germline V gene data show CDR1 as SGDLS and CDR2 as YYNGEE. This CDR3 comprises 13 residues. The CDR3 DNA sequence: TGTGCCAGCAGCGCCGGGACTACCTACGAGCAGTACTTC. It yields the protein CASSAGTTYEQYF.

The J gene is TRBJ1-4, the V gene TRBV7-4, with a tentative D call TRBD1 (5 bases). This CDR3 is built from 16 residues. CDR1 is SGHVT, CDR2 SQSDAQ, per germline. Trimming took off 3 bases at V and 4 bases at J, with 15 bases between the two ends. CDR3 DNA: TGTGCCAGCAGCTTGGGGGGGTTAGCCTTTAATGAAAAACTGTTTTTT. Protein product: CASSLGGLAFNEKLFF.

The chain joins TRBV5-1 to TRBJ2-2; TRBD2 is a possible D gene (5 bases). V dropped 6 bases and J dropped 1 base, with 13 bases sitting between them. CDR1 is SGHRS and CDR2 is YFSETQ in the germline V gene. The CDR3 is 15 amino acids. CDR3 nucleotide sequence: TGCGCCAGCATAAGAGGACGGGAGAACACCGGGGAGCTGTTTTTT. It is translated as CASIRGRENTGELFF. The full variable domain, rest sourced from reference TRBV5-1 and TRBJ2-2, is KAGVTQTPRYLIKTRGQQVTLSCSPISGHRSVSWYQQTPGQGLQFLFEYFSETQRNKGNFPGRFSGRQFSNSRSEMNVSTLELGDSALYLCASIRGRENTGELFFGEGSRLTVL.

J is TRBJ1-6 and V is TRBV7-8; a weak D match, TRBD1 (6 bases). CDR3 size: 17 residues. V was trimmed by 5 bases and J by 3 bases, leaving 17 bases between them. Germline CDR1 reads SGHVS; CDR2 reads FQNEAQ. The CDR3 nucleotides read TGTGCCAGCAGCAAAAGGACAGCAGCGAACTATAATTCACCCCTCCACTTT. Its protein is CASSKRTAANYNSPLHF.

The chain joins TRBV5-4 to TRBJ2-1; D may be TRBD1 (5 bases). CDR3 size: 15 residues. The germline V gene has CDR1 SGHNT and CDR2 YYREEE (reference sequence). The ends were cut back, 2 bases at V and 5 bases at J, with 14 bases in the middle. The CDR3 reads CASSLLTGNNNEQFF. In DNA, the CDR3 is TGTGCCAGCAGCTTATTAACAGGAAATAACAATGAGCAGTTCTTC. The variable domain in full, with the rest retrieved from reference TRBV5-4 and TRBJ2-1, is ETGVTQSPTHLIKTRGQQVTLRCSSQSGHNTVSWYQQALGQGPQFIFQYYREEENGRGNFPPRFSGLQFPNYSSELNVNALELDDSALYLCASSLLTGNNNEQFFGPGTRLTVL.

The rearrangement joins TRBV5-1 to TRBJ1-4; TRBD1 might be the D (5 bases). Germline V gene sequence: CDR1 SGHRS, CDR2 YFSETQ. CDR3 length equals 17 residues. The V end was cut by 2 bases, the J end by 5 bases, with 19 bases between. CDR3 sequence (DNA): TGCGCCAGCAGCTTCGGGGCGGGACGGTACTCAAATGAAAAACTGTTTTTT. It yields the protein CASSFGAGRYSNEKLFF.

V usage is TRBV5-6 and J usage is TRBJ1-1; TRBD1 agrees at 7 bases. The CDR3 has 14 amino acids. The V gene's germline CDR1 is SGHDT and CDR2 YYEEEE. With 6 bases clipped from V and 0 bases from J, the junction kept 5 bases outside the gene matches. In nucleotides, the CDR3 is TGTGCCAGCACCAGGGGACAGATGAACACTGAAGCTTTCTTT. Translating gives CASTRGQMNTEAFF.

The chain carries TRBV29-1 and TRBJ2-6; D gene uncertain. The CDR3 has 14 residues. CDR1 is SQVTM, CDR2 ANQGSEA, per germline. Trimming cost V 2 bases and J 2 bases, with 7 bases left between them. CDR3 region: CSVERGTGANVLTF. The CDR3 DNA reads TGCAGCGTTGAAAGAGGAACTGGGGCCAACGTCCTGACTTTC.

The rearrangement links TRBV30 to TRBJ1-1; 7 bases align to TRBD1. Trimming at V came to 3 bases and at J to 5 bases, leaving 3 bases not matched to a gene. Germline-derived CDR1 and CDR2 are GTSNPN and SVGIG (reference sequence). This CDR3 contains 12 residues. CDR3 nucleotides: TGTGCCTGGAGGGAGACAGGGACTGAAGCTTTCTTT. Translated: CAWRETGTEAFF.

This chain links TRBV7-8 with TRBJ2-2, with 10 bases fitting TRBD1. The V segment lost 6 bases and the J segment 3 bases; nucleotides outside the gene matches: 7. Germline CDR1 is SGHVS and CDR2 is FQNEAQ. The CDR3 covers 16 residues. The CDR3 DNA reads as TGTGCCAGCAGAAAGACAGGGGGCCGGGACACCGGGGAGCTGTTTTTT. As protein: CASRKTGGRDTGELFF.

The chain has TRBV28 and TRBJ2-5; weak D call: TRBD1 (6 bases). V shed 3 bases and J shed 7 bases, with 15 bases lying between them. Germline CDR1 is MDHEN and CDR2 is SYDVKM. CDR3 length equals 14 residues. CDR3 coding DNA: TGTGCCAGCAGTTTCCGAGTGTTAGGGGGGACCCAGTACTTC. As protein: CASSFRVLGGTQYF. Combining the CDR3 with reference TRBV28 and TRBJ2-5 gives the whole variable domain DVKVTQSSRYLVKRTGEKVFLECVQDMDHENMFWYRQDPGLGLRLIYFSYDVKMKEKGDIPEGYSVSREKKERFSLILESASTNQTSMYLCASSFRVLGGTQYFGPGTRLLVL.

J is TRBJ2-5 and V is TRBV6-1; 8 nucleotides agree with TRBD2. Germline loops: CDR1 MNHNS, CDR2 SASEGT. Germline trimming cut 3 bases from V and 0 bases from J; bases unmatched to any gene: 12. The CDR3 spans 18 residues. The CDR3 DNA follows: TGTGCCAGCAGTGAGAGGTCTAGCGGGCACCTGTACCAAGAGACCCAGTACTTC. Translating gives CASSERSSGHLYQETQYF.

In its sample, this clone was seen once. The chain links TRBV6-6 to TRBJ2-5; possible D gene TRBD1, 5 bases. In germline, CDR1 is MNHNY, CDR2 SVGAGI (reference sequence). Trimming shortened V by 5 bases and J by 6 bases, and 13 bases separated the two germline ends. The CDR3 spans 13 residues. In nucleotides, the CDR3 is TGTGCCAGCAGTGACAGATTTTTTAAGACCCAGTACTTC. It translates to CASSDRFFKTQYF.

This sequence joins TRBV12-5 and TRBJ1-2; unclear D gene. The CDR3 covers 14 residues. Germline V gene data show CDR1 as LGHNT and CDR2 as FRNRAP. Trimming pared 2 bases from V and 1 base from J, leaving 8 bases between. As DNA, the CDR3 is TGTGCTAGTGGTTTGCGACTAAGTAACTATGGCTACACCTTC. It is translated as CASGLRLSNYGYTF.

This clone was detected a few times. The rearrangement links TRBV6-5 to TRBJ1-3, with D unresolved. The CDR3 is 15 residues long. Trimming took 6 bases from V and 5 from J, leaving 17 bases between them. Germline lookup yields CDR1 MNHEY and CDR2 SVGAGI. In DNA, the CDR3 is TGTGCCAGCAGCCGACTGTATGGGTTAAGAAACACCATATATTTT. Its protein is CASSRLYGLRNTIYF.

The genes are TRBV4-1 and TRBJ1-5; perhaps TRBD1 as D (5 bases). The germline CDR1 and CDR2 sequences are MGHRA and YSYEKL. CDR3 size: 15 residues. The germline V and J ends were trimmed by 1 base and 0 bases, with 7 bases remaining between them. The CDR3 loop reads CASSQGQGSNQPQHF. In nucleotides, the CDR3 is TGCGCCAGCAGCCAAGGCCAGGGTAGCAATCAGCCCCAGCATTTT.

The chain has TRBV6-6 and TRBJ1-6; D unclear. The ends were cut back, 4 bases at V and 10 bases at J, with 5 bases in the middle. The CDR3 sequence is 11 residues long. Germline values: CDR1 MNHNY, CDR2 SVGAGI (reference sequence). The CDR3 DNA is TGTGCCAGCAGTTCCCCGTCACCCCTCCACTTT. Protein: CASSSPSPLHF.

DNA for the CDR3: TGCGCCAGCAGTCAATACCTCGGCATTCAGTACTTC. This gives the protein CASSQYLGIQYF. This sequence joins TRBV23-1 and TRBJ2-4; D unresolved. TRBV23-1 is an ORF, with its function uncertain. This CDR3 contains 12 residues. V shed 1 base and J shed 9 bases, with 7 bases lying between them.

The chain links TRBV5-1 to TRBJ1-1, with 11 bases that match TRBD1. The CDR3 sequence is 19 residues long. CDR1 is SGHRS, CDR2 YFSETQ, per germline. With V trimmed by 1 base and J by 0 bases, 11 bases remained unmatched. CDR3 loop: CASSLPRTGGPLMNTEAFF. The CDR3 nucleotides are TGCGCCAGCAGCTTGCCCCGGACAGGGGGCCCGTTAATGAACACTGAAGCTTTCTTT.

This chain joins TRBV19 and TRBJ2-3, with D maybe TRBD1 (5 bases). In germline, CDR1 is LNHDA, CDR2 SQIVND (reference sequence). V dropped 7 bases and J dropped 0 bases, with 11 bases sitting between them. The CDR3 is 14 residues long. Here the CDR3 DNA reads TGTGCCAGTACCAAGACAGCTAGCACAGATACGCAGTATTTT. As protein: CASTKTASTDTQYF.

This clone was seen only once. The CDR3 DNA sequence: TGTGCCAGCAGTTTACAGGGTTGGTATGGCTACACCTTC. It specifies CASSLQGWYGYTF. The genes are TRBV28 and TRBJ1-2; D possibly corresponds to TRBD1 (5 bases). Trimming removed 2 bases at V and 5 bases at J, with 9 bases between. Germline V lookup: CDR1 MDHEN, CDR2 SYDVKM. The CDR3 sequence is 13 residues long.